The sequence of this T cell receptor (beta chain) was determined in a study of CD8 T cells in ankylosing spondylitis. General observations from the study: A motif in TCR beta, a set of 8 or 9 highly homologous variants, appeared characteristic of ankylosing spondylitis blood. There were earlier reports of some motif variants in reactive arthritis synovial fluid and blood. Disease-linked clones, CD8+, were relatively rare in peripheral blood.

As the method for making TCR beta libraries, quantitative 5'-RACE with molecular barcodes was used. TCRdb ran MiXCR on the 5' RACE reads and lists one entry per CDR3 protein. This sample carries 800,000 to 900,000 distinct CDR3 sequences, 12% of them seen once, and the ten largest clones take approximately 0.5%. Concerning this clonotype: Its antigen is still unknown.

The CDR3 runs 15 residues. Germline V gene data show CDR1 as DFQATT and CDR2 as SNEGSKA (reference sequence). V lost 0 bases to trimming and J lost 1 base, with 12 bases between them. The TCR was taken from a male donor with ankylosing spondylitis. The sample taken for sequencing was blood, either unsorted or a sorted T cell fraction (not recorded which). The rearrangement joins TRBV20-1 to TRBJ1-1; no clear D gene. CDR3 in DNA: TGCAGTGCTAGAGATCTTTTTCGGGGGAACACTGAAGCTTTCTTT. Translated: CSARDLFRGNTEAFF.